The rows below give T cell receptor beta chains drawn from one sample of a study of graft-versus-host responses after intestinal transplantation. The method was immunoSEQ multiplex PCR; TCRdb's version includes in-frame clones alone and lacks a portion of them. There are more than 95,000 clones in the sample; around nine tenths occur only once, and about 0.18% lies in the top ten. Their antigens remain unidentified. The starting material was unstimulated CD4+ T cells sorted from spleen or lymph node cells, obtained before intestinal transplant. These receptors all come from a human donor who received an intestinal transplant. The CDR3 runs from the conserved cysteine through the conserved F or W. Fields, in order: D gene, J gene, V gene, clone size, CDR3 protein, CDR3 DNA. The D gene is left open where the match is weak. Clone size is not always given. Where it is, it says once, few, many or a class for expanded clones.

- TRBJ2-7 TRBV19 - CASTRTGSYEQYF TGTGCCAGTACCCGGACGGGATCCTACGAGCAGTACTTC
- TRBJ1-1 TRBV5-1 once CASSFYRGTEAFF TGCGCCAGCAGCTTTTATCGCGGCACTGAAGCTTTCTTT
- TRBJ1-2 TRBV23-1 - CASSHLGRDTYGYTF TGCGCCAGCAGTCACCTTGGCCGGGACACCTATGGCTACACCTTC
TRBD1 TRBJ2-3 TRBV19 - CASSGTGAGTDTQYF TGTGCCAGTTCTGGGACAGGGGCCGGCACAGATACGCAGTATTTT
TRBD1 TRBJ1-5 TRBV6-5 - CATGTDNQPQHF TGTGCCACCGGGACAGACAATCAGCCCCAGCATTTT
- TRBJ2-2 TRBV5-4 - CASSSLVIGQRNTGELFF TGTGCCAGCAGCTCGCTGGTAATTGGGCAGAGAAACACCGGGGAGCTGTTTTTT
- TRBJ2-1 TRBV29-1 - CRAASAYNEQFF TGCAGGGCAGCTAGCGCGTACAATGAGCAGTTCTTC
TRBD1 TRBJ1-5 TRBV2 - CASNRGIEEPQHF TGTGCCAGCAACAGGGGAATTGAGGAGCCCCAGCATTTT
- TRBJ2-5 TRBV5-1 - CASSLVGGQETQYF TGCGCCAGCAGCTTAGTCGGGGGACAAGAGACCCAGTACTTC
TRBD2 TRBJ2-7 TRBV7-2 - CASSLEGRLAGKGREQYF TGTGCCAGCAGCTTAGAGGGGAGACTAGCGGGGAAGGGTCGGGAGCAGTACTTC
TRBD1 TRBJ2-1 TRBV6-1 - CASRFTGTGQNEQFF TGTGCCAGCAGGTTCACCGGGACAGGGCAAAATGAGCAGTTCTTC
- TRBJ2-1 TRBV4-1 - CASSQDEVSSYNEQFF TGCGCCAGCAGCCAAGATGAGGTGAGCTCCTACAATGAGCAGTTCTTC
- TRBJ2-7 TRBV10-1 - CASSPPRQRVLGIHEQYF TGCGCCAGCAGTCCCCCCCGGCAGCGGGTCTTGGGGATCCACGAGCAGTACTTC
TRBD1 TRBJ1-5 TRBV6-1 few CASSEDRGRPQHF TGTGCCAGCAGTGAGGACAGGGGGAGGCCCCAGCATTTT
TRBD1 TRBJ2-1 TRBV5-1 - CASSLGQGPYNEQFF TGCGCCAGCAGCTTGGGACAGGGCCCCTACAATGAGCAGTTCTTC
TRBD1 TRBJ2-7 TRBV6-6 - CASSRQGNYYEQYF TGTGCCAGCAGTCGACAGGGAAATTACTACGAGCAGTACTTC
TRBD2 TRBJ2-1 TRBV28 - CASSLVSGRSGGEFF TGTGCCAGCAGTTTAGTTAGCGGGAGATCAGGGGGGGAGTTCTTC
- TRBJ1-1 TRBV9 - CASSAQTENTEAFF TGTGCCAGCAGCGCCCAAACAGAGAACACTGAAGCTTTCTTT